This note documents a single TCR beta chain sequence. Its antigen is still unknown. According to the study, TCR beta libraries were built with iRepertoire HTBI primers and CDR3-region Arm-PCR. Via MiXCR, TCRdb re-called the multiplex PCR reads, giving one row per CDR3 protein. The data contain 400,000 to 550,000 distinct CDR3 sequences, about a sixth of them singletons. This CDR3 contains 15 residues. V was trimmed by 5 bases and J by 3 bases, leaving 17 bases between them. Germline loops: CDR1 SEHNR, CDR2 FQNEAQ (reference sequence). These data belong to a study of regulatory T cells in long-lasting Graves disease. At the level of the study: Newly diagnosed Graves' patients had under 3 months of antithyroid drugs. The study, taken as a whole, reports: TRBV28, TRBJ1-2 and TRBJ2-5 emerged as the favored segments in persistent disease. Public clonotype sharing was higher in persistent than newly diagnosed patients.

Time point specified: newly diagnosed GD, antithyroid drugs for less than 3 months. TCR sequences were obtained from RNA taken from PBMCs. Another study also made use of these data, one on T cells in Graves' hyperthyroidism and ophthalmopathy. That source reports: Across 18 months, stable Graves' hyperthyroidism was marked by no progression to ophthalmopathy.

This TCR derives from a woman in her late teens or twenties with Graves disease. V and J are TRBV7-9 and TRBJ2-7, with a tentative D call TRBD1 (6 bases). The sample was peripheral blood mononuclear cells (PBMCs), taken at new diagnosis, from a patient treated with antithyroid drugs. CDR3 sequence: CASSGTGILNYEQYF. As DNA, the CDR3 is TGTGCCAGCAGCGGAACAGGGATCCTGAACTACGAGCAGTACTTC.